This T cell receptor (beta chain) was profiled in a study of beta chain features in type 1 diabetes. Across the study: Age and gender were similar between patients and healthy donors, as were cell yields.

General study findings and limits: Shorter templates may be favored by PCR, equally so in patients and controls. Comparison showed that naive, central memory and Treg TCRB repertoires appeared more similar among patients than among healthy donors.

V was shortened by 5 bases and J by 0 bases, with 11 bases between the two germline ends. Germline V lookup: CDR1 LNHDA, CDR2 SQIVND (reference sequence). The CDR3 contains 15 residues. Worth noting for this clone: The antigen remains unidentified.

Every isolated RNA sample was fully reverse transcribed, so sequencing captured expressed TCRB transcripts. Reads from naive, central memory and regulatory T cell samples averaged about 3.3 million. Sequencing used immunoSEQ multiplex PCR; TCRdb keeps in-frame clones, though not all of them. Of a few hundred thousand clones listed, more than 13% were seen once; the top ten hold approximately 0.02%. The sequence was obtained from a woman between 18 and 29 years old in good health. The sequenced sample was naive CD4+ T cells from blood. The rearrangement uses TRBV19 and TRBJ2-1, with D possibly TRBD1 on 5 matching bases. The CDR3 nucleotides are TGTGCCAGTAGTCCAGGGATAGACTCCTACAATGAGCAGTTCTTC. The encoded protein is CASSPGIDSYNEQFF.